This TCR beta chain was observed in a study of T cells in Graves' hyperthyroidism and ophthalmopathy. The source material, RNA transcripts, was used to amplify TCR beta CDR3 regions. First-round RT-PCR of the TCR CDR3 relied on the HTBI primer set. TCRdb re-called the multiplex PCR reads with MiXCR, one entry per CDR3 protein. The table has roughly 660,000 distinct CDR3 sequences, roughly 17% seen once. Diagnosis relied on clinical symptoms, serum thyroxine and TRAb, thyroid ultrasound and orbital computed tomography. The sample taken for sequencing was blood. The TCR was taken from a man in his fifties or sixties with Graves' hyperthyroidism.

The CDR3 region is CASSSHPVAGPSEQFF. The CDR3 coding sequence is TGTGCCAGCAGTTCACACCCCGTTGCAGGGCCAAGCGAGCAGTTCTTC. The chain recombines TRBV12-3 or TRBV12-4 with TRBJ2-1, with a possible D match to TRBD1 (5 bases). Trimming stripped 4 bases from V and 10 bases from J, with 23 bases between. There are 16 residues in the CDR3.